Included here is one T cell receptor (beta chain) sequence, with context. These data belong to a study of long-term antiretroviral therapy in people with HIV. The CDR3 loop spans 13 amino acids. V was clipped by 1 base and J by 8 bases, with 9 bases between them. Germline-derived CDR1 and CDR2 are SGHDT and YYEEEE. With survey level as its setting, the immunoSEQ assay was v3.0. Sequencing set out to capture roughly 35,000-55,000 T-cell genomes per sample. Sequenced by immunoSEQ multiplex PCR; TCRdb stores in-frame clones only, minus some. In the table there are some 40,000 clones, approximately 94% of which are singletons.

Specimen: unsorted PBMCs, collected about 9 years after starting antiretroviral therapy. The TCR sequence derives from a man aged 25-40 years with HIV. The V call is TRBV5-6, the J call TRBJ1-4; D unresolved. As DNA, the CDR3 is TGTGCCAGCAGCTTGCGAGTCGGCGAAAAACTGTTTTTT. Protein product: CASSLRVGEKLFF.